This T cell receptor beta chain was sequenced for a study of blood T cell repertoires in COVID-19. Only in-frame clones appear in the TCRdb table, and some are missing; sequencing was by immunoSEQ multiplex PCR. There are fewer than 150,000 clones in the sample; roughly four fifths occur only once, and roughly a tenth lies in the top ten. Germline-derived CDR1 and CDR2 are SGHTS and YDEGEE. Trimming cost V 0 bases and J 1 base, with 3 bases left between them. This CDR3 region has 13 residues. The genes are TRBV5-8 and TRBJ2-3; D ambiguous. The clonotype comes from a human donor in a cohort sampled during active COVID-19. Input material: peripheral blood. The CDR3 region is CASSLERTDTQYF. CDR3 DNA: TGTGCCAGCAGCTTGGAGCGCACAGATACGCAGTATTTT.